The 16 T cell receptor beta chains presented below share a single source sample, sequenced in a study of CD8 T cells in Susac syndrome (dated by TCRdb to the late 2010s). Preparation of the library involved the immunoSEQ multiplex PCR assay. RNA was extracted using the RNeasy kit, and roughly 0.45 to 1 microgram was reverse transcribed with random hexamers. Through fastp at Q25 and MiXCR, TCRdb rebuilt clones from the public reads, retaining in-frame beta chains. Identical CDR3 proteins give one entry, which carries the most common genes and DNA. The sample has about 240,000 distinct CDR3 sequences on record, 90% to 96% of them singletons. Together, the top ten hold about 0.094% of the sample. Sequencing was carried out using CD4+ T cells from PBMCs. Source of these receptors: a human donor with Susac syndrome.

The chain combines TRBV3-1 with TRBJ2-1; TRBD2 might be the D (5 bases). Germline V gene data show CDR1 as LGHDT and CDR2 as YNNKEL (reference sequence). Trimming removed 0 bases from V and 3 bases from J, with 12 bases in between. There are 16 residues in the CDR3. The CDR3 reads CASSQDDGGGYNEQFF. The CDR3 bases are TGTGCCAGCAGCCAAGACGATGGCGGAGGCTACAATGAGCAGTTCTTC.

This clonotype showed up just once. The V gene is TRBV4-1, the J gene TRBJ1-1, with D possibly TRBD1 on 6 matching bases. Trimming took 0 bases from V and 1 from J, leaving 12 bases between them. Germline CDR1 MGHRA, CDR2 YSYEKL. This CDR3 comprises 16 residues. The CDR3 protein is CASSQEGRDTNTEAFF. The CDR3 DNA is TGCGCCAGCAGCCAAGAGGGAAGGGACACGAACACTGAAGCTTTCTTT.

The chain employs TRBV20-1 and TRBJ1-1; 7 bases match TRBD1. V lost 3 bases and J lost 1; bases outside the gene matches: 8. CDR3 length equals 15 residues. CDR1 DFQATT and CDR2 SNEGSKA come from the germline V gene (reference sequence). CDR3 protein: CSASGPWTGNTEAFF. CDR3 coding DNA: TGCAGTGCTAGCGGACCTTGGACAGGGAACACTGAAGCTTTCTTT.

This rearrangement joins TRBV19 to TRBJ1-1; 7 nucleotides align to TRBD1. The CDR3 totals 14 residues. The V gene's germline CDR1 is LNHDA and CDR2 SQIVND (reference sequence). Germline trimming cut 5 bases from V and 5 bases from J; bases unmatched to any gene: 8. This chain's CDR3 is CASSAQGRETEAFF. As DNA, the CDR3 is TGTGCCAGTAGTGCACAGGGGAGGGAGACTGAAGCTTTCTTT.

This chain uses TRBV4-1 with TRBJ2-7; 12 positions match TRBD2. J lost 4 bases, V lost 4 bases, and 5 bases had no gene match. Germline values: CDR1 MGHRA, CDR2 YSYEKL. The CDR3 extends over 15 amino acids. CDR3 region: CASSLRLAGVYEQYF. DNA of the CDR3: TGCGCCAGCAGCCTCAGACTAGCGGGAGTATACGAGCAGTACTTC.

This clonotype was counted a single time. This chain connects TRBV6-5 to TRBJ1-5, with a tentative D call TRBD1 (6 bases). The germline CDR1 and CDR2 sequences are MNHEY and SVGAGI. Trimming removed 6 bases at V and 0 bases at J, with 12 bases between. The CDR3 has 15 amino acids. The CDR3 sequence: CASSEQGYSNQPQHF. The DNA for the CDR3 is TGTGCCAGCAGCGAACAGGGTTATAGCAATCAGCCCCAGCATTTT.

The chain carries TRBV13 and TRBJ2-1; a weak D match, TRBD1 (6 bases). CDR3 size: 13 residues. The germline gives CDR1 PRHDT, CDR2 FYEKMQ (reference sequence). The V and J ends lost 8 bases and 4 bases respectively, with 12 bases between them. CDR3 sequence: CASLLQGYNEQFF. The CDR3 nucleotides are TGTGCCAGCCTTCTACAGGGTTACAATGAGCAGTTCTTC.

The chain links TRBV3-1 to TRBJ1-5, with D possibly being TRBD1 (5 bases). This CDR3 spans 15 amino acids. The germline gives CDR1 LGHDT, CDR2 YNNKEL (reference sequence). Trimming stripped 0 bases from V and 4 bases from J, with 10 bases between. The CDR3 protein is CASSQEMGPNQPQHF. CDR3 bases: TGTGCCAGCAGCCAAGAGATGGGACCAAATCAGCCCCAGCATTTT.

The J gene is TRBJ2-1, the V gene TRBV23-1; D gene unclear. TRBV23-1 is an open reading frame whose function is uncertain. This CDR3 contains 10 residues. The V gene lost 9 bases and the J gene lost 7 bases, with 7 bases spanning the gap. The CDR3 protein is CASAFNEQFF. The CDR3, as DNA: TGCGCCAGTGCATTTAATGAGCAGTTCTTC.

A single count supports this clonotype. CDR3 DNA: TGTGCCTGGAGTCCGACAAACAGGGGAACCTACAATGAGCAGTTCTTC. Translating it yields CAWSPTNRGTYNEQFF. The chain joins TRBV30 to TRBJ2-1; 7 nucleotides match TRBD1. Per germline, CDR1 GTSNPN and CDR2 SVGIG (reference sequence). The CDR3 length is 16 residues. The junction had 9 bases not matched to a gene; V was cut back by 2 bases and J by 2 bases.

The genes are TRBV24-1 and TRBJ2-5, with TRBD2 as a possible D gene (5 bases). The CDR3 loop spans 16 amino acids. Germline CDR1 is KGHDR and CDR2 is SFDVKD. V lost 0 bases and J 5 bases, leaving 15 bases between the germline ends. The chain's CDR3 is CATSDLSGSGKETQYF. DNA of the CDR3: TGTGCCACCAGTGATTTGAGCGGCAGTGGAAAGGAGACCCAGTACTTC.

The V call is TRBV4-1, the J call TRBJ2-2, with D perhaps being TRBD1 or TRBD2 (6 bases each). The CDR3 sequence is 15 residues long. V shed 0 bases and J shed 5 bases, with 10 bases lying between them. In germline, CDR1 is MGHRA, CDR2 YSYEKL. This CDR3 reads CASSQEGGWTGELFF. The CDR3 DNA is TGCGCCAGCAGCCAAGAGGGGGGCTGGACCGGGGAGCTGTTTTTT.

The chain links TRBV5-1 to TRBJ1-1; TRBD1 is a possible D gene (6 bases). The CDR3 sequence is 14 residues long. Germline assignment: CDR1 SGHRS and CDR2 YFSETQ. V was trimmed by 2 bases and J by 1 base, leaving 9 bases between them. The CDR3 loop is CASSFGQWNTEAFF. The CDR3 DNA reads TGCGCCAGCAGCTTCGGACAGTGGAACACTGAAGCTTTCTTT.

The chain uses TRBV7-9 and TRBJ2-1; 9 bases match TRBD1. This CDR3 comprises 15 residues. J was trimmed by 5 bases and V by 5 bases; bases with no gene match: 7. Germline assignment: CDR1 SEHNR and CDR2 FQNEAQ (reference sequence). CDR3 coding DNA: TGTGCCAGCAGCCTGGGACAGGGTAATCACAATGAGCAGTTCTTC. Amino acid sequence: CASSLGQGNHNEQFF.

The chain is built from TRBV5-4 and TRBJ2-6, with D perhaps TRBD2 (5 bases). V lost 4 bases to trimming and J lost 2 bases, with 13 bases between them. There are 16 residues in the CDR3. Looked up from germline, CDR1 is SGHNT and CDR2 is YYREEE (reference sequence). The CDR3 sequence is CASSGVIGTGANVLTF. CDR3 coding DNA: TGTGCCAGCAGCGGGGTAATCGGGACTGGGGCCAACGTCCTGACTTTC. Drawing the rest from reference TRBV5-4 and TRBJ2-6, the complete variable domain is ETGVTQSPTHLIKTRGQQVTLRCSSQSGHNTVSWYQQALGQGPQFIFQYYREEENGRGNFPPRFSGLQFPNYSSELNVNALELDDSALYLCASSGVIGTGANVLTFGAGSRLTVL.

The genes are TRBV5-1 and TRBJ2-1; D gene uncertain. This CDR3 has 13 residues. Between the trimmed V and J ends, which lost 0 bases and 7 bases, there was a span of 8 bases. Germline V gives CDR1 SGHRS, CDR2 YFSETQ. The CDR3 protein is CASSLVFRNEQFF. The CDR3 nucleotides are TGCGCCAGCAGCTTGGTGTTCCGAAATGAGCAGTTCTTC.